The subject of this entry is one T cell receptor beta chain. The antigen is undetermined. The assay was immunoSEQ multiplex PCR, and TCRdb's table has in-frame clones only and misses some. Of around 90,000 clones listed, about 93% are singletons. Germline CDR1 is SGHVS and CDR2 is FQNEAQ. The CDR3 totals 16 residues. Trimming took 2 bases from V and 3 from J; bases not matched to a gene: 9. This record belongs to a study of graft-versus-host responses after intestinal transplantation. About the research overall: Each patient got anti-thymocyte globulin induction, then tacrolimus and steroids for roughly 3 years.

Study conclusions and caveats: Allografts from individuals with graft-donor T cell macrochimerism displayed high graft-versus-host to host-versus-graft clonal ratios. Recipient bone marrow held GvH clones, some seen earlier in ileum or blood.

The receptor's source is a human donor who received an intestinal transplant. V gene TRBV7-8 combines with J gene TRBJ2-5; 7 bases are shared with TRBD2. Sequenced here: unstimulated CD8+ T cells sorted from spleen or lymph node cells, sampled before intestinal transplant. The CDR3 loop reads CASSLMPAGSEETQYF. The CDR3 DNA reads TGTGCCAGCAGCTTAATGCCAGCGGGGTCGGAAGAGACCCAGTACTTC.